This is a list of T cell receptor beta chains from one sample in a study of T cell repertoires in aging, cancer and after chemotherapy. TCRdb itself ran the multiplex PCR reads through MiXCR, one entry per CDR3 protein. The sample has about 800 distinct CDR3 sequences; around nine tenths are singletons. Sample: blood. These receptors came from a human donor with a solid tumor. CDR3s include the opening cysteine and the closing phenylalanine or tryptophan. Each record gives: V gene, D gene, clone size, J gene, CDR3 protein, CDR3 DNA. D genes are given only for firm matches. The size field is filled for only some rows; it gives once, few, many or a size class.

TRBV6-5	TRBD2	-	TRBJ2-7	CASGKREGYEQYF	TGTGCCAGCGGCAAGCGGGAGGGCTACGAGCAGTACTTC
TRBV7-9	TRBD1	-	TRBJ1-6	CASSFGRTGDNSPLHF	TGTGCCAGCAGCTTCGGGAGGACAGGAGATAATTCACCCCTCCACTTT
TRBV7-9	-	-	TRBJ1-1	CASSFFRGLATEAFF	TGTGCCAGCAGCTTCTTTAGGGGATTGGCCACTGAAGCTTTCTTT
TRBV4-2	-	-	TRBJ2-7	CASSQETQTFEQYF	TGCGCCAGCAGCCAAGAAACCCAGACCTTCGAGCAGTACTTC
TRBV7-2	-	-	TRBJ2-1	CASSPPEGRYNEQFF	TGTGCCAGCAGCCCCCCCGAGGGGAGATACAATGAGCAGTTCTTC
TRBV7-2	-	-	TRBJ2-3	CASSPQISTDTQYF	TGTGCCAGCAGCCCCCAGATCAGCACAGATACGCAGTATTTT
TRBV19	-	-	TRBJ2-3	CASGGAGGRTDTQYF	TGTGCCAGTGGAGGCGCTGGAGGCCGCACAGATACGCAGTATTTT
TRBV4-2	TRBD1	-	TRBJ2-7	CASSQAAGTGYEQYF	TGCGCCAGCAGCCAAGCGGCCGGGACAGGGTACGAGCAGTACTTC
TRBV7-9	-	-	TRBJ2-3	CASSLVGGTDTQYF	TGTGCCAGCAGCTTAGTAGGGGGCACAGATACGCAGTATTTT
TRBV5-1	TRBD1	-	TRBJ2-7	CASSTGQTPYEQYF	TGCGCCAGCAGCACGGGACAGACTCCCTACGAGCAGTACTTC
TRBV7-9	-	-	TRBJ2-1	CASSLTDNEQFF	TGTGCCAGCAGCCTGACTGACAATGAGCAGTTCTTC
TRBV6-1	TRBD1	-	TRBJ1-1	CASRGQINTEAFF	TGTGCCAGCAGGGGACAGATAAACACTGAAGCTTTCTTT
TRBV7-2	-	-	TRBJ2-3	CASSLTAFDTQYF	TGTGCCAGCAGCTTAACCGCCTTCGATACGCAGTATTTT
TRBV20-1	-	-	TRBJ1-6	CSARDHRGGPYNSPLHF	TGCAGTGCTAGAGATCACCGGGGGGGCCCCTATAATTCACCCCTCCACTTT
TRBV29-1	TRBD1	-	TRBJ1-1	CSAGTGGTEAFF	TGCAGCGCTGGGACAGGGGGCACTGAAGCTTTCTTT
TRBV19	-	-	TRBJ1-1	CASSIGEGLNAEAFF	TGTGCCAGTAGTATAGGAGAGGGCCTGAACGCTGAAGCTTTCTTT
TRBV20-1	TRBD1	-	TRBJ1-5	CSAGQGNQPQHF	TGCAGTGCTGGACAGGGCAATCAGCCCCAGCATTTT
TRBV20-1	-	-	TRBJ2-7	CSATDRDYYEQYF	TGCAGTGCTACCGACAGGGACTACTACGAGCAGTACTTC
TRBV29-1	TRBD1	-	TRBJ1-4	CSVEEGQGMGNEKLFF	TGCAGCGTTGAAGAGGGACAGGGCATGGGTAATGAAAAACTGTTTTTT
TRBV11-2	-	-	TRBJ2-6	CASSVSVSGANVLTF	TGTGCCAGCAGCGTGAGCGTCTCTGGGGCCAACGTCCTGACTTTC
TRBV7-9	-	-	TRBJ2-7	CASSGGALVYEQYF	TGTGCCAGCAGCGGCGGGGCACTAGTCTACGAGCAGTACTTC
TRBV15	-	-	TRBJ2-7	CATSRDSDSSYEQYF	TGTGCCACCAGCAGAGATTCGGACAGCTCCTACGAGCAGTACTTC
TRBV6-5	-	-	TRBJ2-7	CASTYLGETYSYEQYF	TGTGCCAGCACCTACTTAGGGGAAACATACTCCTACGAGCAGTACTTC
TRBV19	-	-	TRBJ1-1	CASSIQGKNTEAFF	TGTGCCAGTAGTATTCAGGGCAAGAACACTGAAGCTTTCTTT
TRBV12-3/TRBV12-4	-	-	TRBJ1-6	CASSGGAINSPLHF	TGTGCCAGCAGTGGGGGGGCGATTAATTCACCCCTCCACTTT
TRBV29-1	TRBD1	few	TRBJ2-1	CSVATGVDEQFF	TGCAGCGTAGCAACAGGGGTCGATGAGCAGTTCTTC
TRBV6-1	-	-	TRBJ2-7	CASSWASNEQYF	TGTGCCAGCAGTTGGGCCAGCAACGAGCAGTACTTC
TRBV7-9	-	-	TRBJ2-1	CASSLASGAGYNEQFF	TGTGCCAGCAGCTTAGCGTCCGGGGCGGGTTACAATGAGCAGTTCTTC
TRBV7-3	TRBD1	-	TRBJ1-1	CASSPGTATEAFF	TGTGCCAGCAGCCCAGGGACAGCCACTGAAGCTTTCTTT
TRBV29-1	TRBD1	-	TRBJ2-7	CSVAKDRGYEQYF	TGCAGCGTAGCCAAGGACAGGGGATACGAGCAGTACTTC
TRBV19	-	-	TRBJ2-3	CASSIGPFMRTDTQYF	TGTGCCAGTAGTATAGGGCCCTTTATGCGCACAGATACGCAGTATTTT
TRBV5-1	-	-	TRBJ1-2	CASSFGGDYGYTF	TGCGCCAGCAGCTTTGGGGGGGATTATGGCTACACCTTC
TRBV5-6	-	few	TRBJ1-6	CASSRVDTGRSPLHF	TGTGCCAGCAGCCGGGTGGACACAGGGCGTTCACCCCTCCACTTT
TRBV7-2	TRBD2	-	TRBJ2-4	CASSPSRVAGVAKNIQYF	TGTGCCAGCAGCCCCAGTAGAGTAGCGGGAGTTGCCAAAAACATTCAGTACTTC
TRBV29-1	TRBD1	-	TRBJ2-7	CSVGGQGREQYF	TGCAGCGTTGGGGGACAGGGAAGGGAGCAGTACTTC
TRBV30	-	-	TRBJ1-6	CACLGQSVGNSPLHF	TGTGCCTGTCTTGGACAGTCTGTAGGAAATTCACCCCTCCACTTT
TRBV6-5	-	-	TRBJ2-6	CASSYVSGANVLTF	TGTGCCAGCAGTTACGTCTCTGGGGCCAACGTCCTGACTTTC
TRBV7-2	-	-	TRBJ2-2	CASSPSVANTGELFF	TGTGCCAGCAGCCCAAGCGTGGCGAACACCGGGGAGCTGTTTTTT
TRBV21-1	-	-	TRBJ2-3	CASSKGGAGGTTDTQYF	TGTGCCAGCAGCAAAGGAGGTGCGGGGGGGACCACAGATACGCAGTATTTT
TRBV27	TRBD1	-	TRBJ1-2	CASSPGDRSYYGYTF	TGTGCCAGCAGTCCGGGGGACAGGTCTTACTATGGCTACACCTTC
TRBV29-1	TRBD2	-	TRBJ2-7	CSVEGASGTGYEQYF	TGCAGCGTTGAAGGGGCTAGCGGGACGGGTTACGAGCAGTACTTC
TRBV12-3/TRBV12-4	TRBD1	few	TRBJ1-2	CASSSDRGDGYTF	TGTGCCAGCAGCTCTGACAGGGGAGACGGCTACACCTTC
TRBV20-1	TRBD2	-	TRBJ2-2	CSASSGLAGRNTGELFF	TGCAGTGCTAGTTCGGGACTAGCGGGGAGGAACACCGGGGAGCTGTTTTTT
TRBV6-5	TRBD2	-	TRBJ2-1	CASSYGRSGINEQFF	TGTGCCAGCAGTTACGGTCGGAGCGGGATCAATGAGCAGTTCTTC
TRBV6-4	TRBD2	-	TRBJ2-3	CASSEGLAGTDTQYF	TGTGCCAGCAGTGAAGGACTAGCGGGCACAGATACGCAGTATTTT
TRBV20-1	TRBD1	-	TRBJ1-2	CSEPTGAGSGYTF	TGCAGTGAGCCGACAGGGGCAGGAAGTGGCTACACCTTC